The 32 T cell receptor beta chains presented below share a single source sample, sequenced in a study of regulatory T cells in long-lasting Graves disease. iRepertoire HTBI primers and Arm-PCR of CDR3 regions built TCR beta libraries. TCRdb re-called the multiplex PCR reads with MiXCR, one entry per CDR3 protein. There are over 200,000 distinct CDR3 sequences in the sample; roughly 18% occur only once, and around 20% lies in the top ten. Described time point: newly diagnosed GD, antithyroid drugs for less than 3 months. Extracted PBMC RNA gave rise to the TCR library. Sequenced here: peripheral blood mononuclear cells (PBMCs), sampled at new diagnosis, from a patient treated with antithyroid drugs. The source is a female donor with Graves disease.

J is TRBJ2-5 and V is TRBV12-3 or TRBV12-4; D is possibly TRBD1 (6 bases). V was clipped by 1 base and J by 2 bases, with 14 bases between them. There are 16 residues in the CDR3. CDR3 bases: TGTGCCAGCAGTTTAGTGGGCAGGGGACCGCAAGAGACCCAGTACTTC. It codes for CASSLVGRGPQETQYF.

This chain links TRBV6-4 with TRBJ1-3; the D gene is possibly TRBD1 (6 bases). V gave up 5 bases and J gave up 7 bases, with 18 bases separating them. In germline, CDR1 is MRHNA, CDR2 SNTAGT. There are 15 residues in the CDR3. The CDR3, as DNA: TGTGCCAGCAGTTACCTGGGGACAACTAACAACACCATATATTTT. Translated: CASSYLGTTNNTIYF.

This clonotype was detected many times. The J gene is TRBJ2-1, the V gene TRBV3-1; tentatively, D is TRBD2 (5 bases). Trimming took off 0 bases at V and 2 bases at J, with 8 bases between the two ends. The germline CDR1 and CDR2 sequences are LGHDT and YNNKEL (reference sequence). CDR3 length: 15 residues. The CDR3 is CASSQEISAYNEQFF. CDR3 DNA sequence: TGTGCCAGCAGCCAAGAGATTAGCGCCTACAATGAGCAGTTCTTC.

The table lists this clonotype with a few counts. The V and J genes are TRBV12-3 or TRBV12-4 and TRBJ2-1; D is tentatively TRBD1 or TRBD2 (5 bases each). This CDR3 comprises 14 residues. V lost 3 bases, J lost 5 bases, and 11 bases lay in between. CDR3 region: CASSFWGSNNEQFF. In nucleotides, the CDR3 is TGTGCCAGCAGTTTTTGGGGGAGTAACAATGAGCAGTTCTTC.

In its sample, this clonotype was seen a few times. The CDR3 loop is CARVGRGETQYF. The CDR3 coding sequence is TGTGCCAGGGTCGGGAGGGGGGAGACCCAGTACTTC. The chain carries TRBV6-1 and TRBJ2-5; 8 bases agree with TRBD2. Germline V lookup: CDR1 MNHNS, CDR2 SASEGT. Losses at the gene ends were 9 bases for V and 5 bases for J; bases not matched to a gene: 5. This CDR3 has 12 residues.

Many counts were recorded for this clonotype. The chain links TRBV12-3 or TRBV12-4 to TRBJ1-1; D is ambiguous. The CDR3 is made up of 13 amino acids. V was trimmed by 8 bases and J by 1 base, leaving 11 bases between them. CDR3 nucleotides: TGTGCCAGCTCGGCACTCTCGAACACTGAAGCTTTCTTT. Translated, it gives CASSALSNTEAFF.

This clonotype was counted at least ten times. This sequence joins TRBV2 and TRBJ1-4; no definite D call. Germline CDR1 is SNHLY and CDR2 is FYNNEI. Trimming removed 6 bases from V and 8 bases from J, with 13 bases in between. The CDR3 runs to 13 residues. The chain's CDR3 is CASRGRVVEKLFF. The CDR3 DNA reads as TGTGCCAGCAGAGGAAGGGTCGTGGAAAAACTGTTTTTT. The full variable domain, with the rest looked up from reference TRBV2 and TRBJ1-4, is EPEVTQTPSHQVTQMGQEVILRCVPISNHLYFYWYRQILGQKVEFLVSFYNNEISEKSEIFDDQFSVERPDGSNFTLKIRSTKLEDSAMYFCASRGRVVEKLFFGSGTQLSVL.

This clonotype was counted between two and nine times. The rearrangement links TRBV9 to TRBJ1-2; the D gene is possibly TRBD1 (5 bases). Germline CDR1 SGDLS, CDR2 YYNGEE. V was shortened by 0 bases and J by 4 bases, with 19 bases between the two germline ends. The length of the CDR3 is 17 residues. This chain's CDR3 is CASSVGYPGGLAYGYTF. CDR3 nucleotide sequence: TGTGCCAGCAGCGTAGGCTACCCCGGGGGTTTAGCCTATGGCTACACCTTC.

With regard to this clonotype: One base separates it from a far larger clone, so it is likely a read error. This sequence joins TRBV2 and TRBJ2-1; D gene unclear. The V gene's germline CDR1 is SNHLY and CDR2 FYNNEI. This CDR3 contains 12 residues. CDR3 sequence: CASHLYQETRYF. CDR3 nucleotides: TGTGCCAGCCATTTATACCAAGAGACCCGGTACTTC.

This clonotype occurred many times. The chain employs TRBV4-2 and TRBJ2-5, with 9 bases fitting TRBD1. Germline loops: CDR1 LGHNA, CDR2 YNFKEQ. This CDR3 contains 17 residues. Trimming cost V 0 bases and J 5 bases; bases outside gene matches: 10. CDR3 DNA: TGTGCCAGCAGCCAAGATCCCCCGGGACAGGGAAGGGAGACCCAGTACTTC. Translation gives CASSQDPPGQGRETQYF.

This clonotype appeared a few times. The junction and the germline gene differ at one end; a read error may be behind it. The V call is TRBV6-2 or TRBV6-3, the J call TRBJ2-1, with unresolved D. The CDR3 is 13 amino acids. Germline V gene sequence: CDR1 MNHEY, CDR2 SVGEGT. CDR3 DNA sequence: TGTGCCAGCAGTTACGGGTCAGACAATGAGCAGTCCTTC. Its protein product is CASSYGSDNEQSF.

This clonotype showed up many times. V gene TRBV24-1 combines with J gene TRBJ2-5; 7 bases are a match to TRBD1. V was pared by 4 bases and J by 5 bases, with 12 bases of the junction left unmatched. Germline V gene data show CDR1 as KGHDR and CDR2 as SFDVKD. The length of the CDR3 is 16 residues. For the CDR3, the DNA is TGTGCCACCAGTGACCCGGACAGGTCATTACGTGAGACCCAGTACTTC. Translating it yields CATSDPDRSLRETQYF.

At least ten counts were recorded for this clonotype. The CDR3 region has the DNA TGTGCCAGCTCGCCGAGGGGGCCAACTAATGAAAAACTGTTTTTT. Protein product: CASSPRGPTNEKLFF. The genes are TRBV18 and TRBJ1-4, with TRBD1 identical over 7 bases. The CDR3 runs 15 residues. Germline V lookup: CDR1 KGHSH, CDR2 LQKENI. The ends lost 6 bases at V and 0 bases at J; junction bases unmatched: 4.

This clonotype was detected many times. This rearrangement joins TRBV2 to TRBJ2-5; a possible D gene is TRBD2 (6 bases). V gave up 6 bases and J gave up 4 bases, with 12 bases separating them. CDR3 length: 13 amino acids. Germline CDR1 and CDR2: SNHLY and FYNNEI. The CDR3 loop reads CASRIPGLETQYF. The CDR3 DNA sequence: TGTGCCAGCAGAATCCCGGGACTAGAGACCCAGTACTTC.

This clonotype was picked up many times. The gene calls are TRBV6-5 and TRBJ1-3; no clear D. The germline V and J ends were trimmed by 2 bases and 0 bases, with 8 bases remaining between them. Germline CDR1 MNHEY, CDR2 SVGAGI. There are 15 residues in the CDR3. The CDR3 DNA is TGTGCCAGCAGTTACCGGCGAGGCTCTGGAAACACCATATATTTT. This translates into CASSYRRGSGNTIYF.

This clonotype was seen at least ten times. This chain uses TRBV7-2 with TRBJ2-1; no firm D call. Germline V lookup: CDR1 SGHTA, CDR2 FQGNSA. This CDR3 comprises 12 residues. The V gene lost 3 bases and the J gene lost 8 bases, with 8 bases spanning the gap. CDR3 in DNA: TGTGCCAGCAGCTTCTCGAACGATGAGCAGTTCTTC. Translated: CASSFSNDEQFF.

The sample holds many counts of this clonotype. The chain has TRBV6-1 and TRBJ2-1, with 7 bases identical to TRBD2. The CDR3 has 14 residues. Germline values: CDR1 MNHNS, CDR2 SASEGT. J gave up 3 bases and V 6 bases, and 5 bases lay outside the gene matches. The CDR3 is CASRGVAGYNEQFF. CDR3 coding DNA: TGTGCCAGCAGGGGGGTAGCGGGCTACAATGAGCAGTTCTTC.

This clonotype has ten or more counts. The chain links TRBV14 to TRBJ2-5; 9 positions agree with TRBD1. Trimming cost V 2 bases and J 5 bases; bases outside gene matches: 6. Germline CDR1 and CDR2: SGHDN and FVKESK. The CDR3 is 15 residues long. For the CDR3, the DNA is TGTGCCAGCAGCCAACGACAGGGGGTTTGGGAGACCCAGTACTTC. Encoded protein: CASSQRQGVWETQYF.

This clonotype appeared many times. The chain carries TRBV2 and TRBJ2-5; 8 positions match TRBD1. V was pared by 5 bases and J by 4 bases, with 9 bases of the junction left unmatched. This CDR3 spans 15 amino acids. Germline V CDR1 and CDR2: SNHLY, FYNNEI. CDR3 amino acids: CASSQDREARETQYF. Written as DNA, the CDR3 is TGTGCCAGCAGTCAGGACAGGGAGGCGCGAGAGACCCAGTACTTC. Looking up the rest from reference TRBV2 and TRBJ2-5 gives the full variable domain: EPEVTQTPSHQVTQMGQEVILRCVPISNHLYFYWYRQILGQKVEFLVSFYNNEISEKSEIFDDQFSVERPDGSNFTLKIRSTKLEDSAMYFCASSQDREARETQYFGPGTRLLVL.

The chain is built from TRBV30 and TRBJ1-6; no reliable D call. The germline CDR1 and CDR2 sequences are GTSNPN and SVGIG (reference sequence). The V end was cut by 7 bases, the J end by 5 bases, with 15 bases between. This CDR3 has 14 residues. In DNA, the CDR3 is TGTGCCTTGGGCCGGGGAGGGAATAATTCACCCCTCCACTTT. It is translated as CALGRGGNNSPLHF. The full variable domain, rest sourced from reference TRBV30 and TRBJ1-6, is SQTIHQWPATLVQPVGSPLSLECTVEGTSNPNLYWYRQAAGRGLQLLFYSVGIGQISSEVPQNLSASRPQDRQFILSSKKLLLSDSGFYLCALGRGGNNSPLHFGNGTRLTVT.

As to this clonotype: A read error is possible here, since a much larger clone lies one base away. The chain is built from TRBV5-1 and TRBJ1-1, with a weak D call TRBD1 (5 bases). The CDR3 runs to 14 residues. The V end was cut by 4 bases, the J end by 2 bases, with 12 bases between. Germline-derived CDR1 and CDR2 are SGHRS and YFSETQ. In DNA, the CDR3 is TGCGCCAGCAGCACGGACAAGGGCAACACTGAAGCTTTCTTT. It yields the protein CASSTDKGNTEAFF.

This clonotype has a count of ten or more. The rearrangement links TRBV20-1 to TRBJ2-1, with TRBD2 as a possible D gene (5 bases). The CDR3 loop spans 16 amino acids. CDR1 and CDR2 from the germline V gene are DFQATT and SNEGSKA (reference sequence). The ends were cut back, 6 bases at V and 3 bases at J, with 21 bases in the middle. This CDR3 reads CSALSEGSSFYNEQFF. The CDR3 nucleotides read TGCAGTGCCCTCTCCGAGGGCTCCAGCTTCTACAATGAGCAGTTCTTC.

This clonotype was observed at least ten times. The chain links TRBV20-1 to TRBJ2-7; no clear D gene. The length of the CDR3 is 12 residues. Germline V lookup: CDR1 DFQATT, CDR2 SNEGSKA (reference sequence). The germline V and J ends were trimmed by 7 bases and 1 base, with 11 bases remaining between them. The chain's CDR3 is CSVTDGSYEQYF. The CDR3 DNA is TGCAGTGTCACGGACGGGTCCTACGAGCAGTACTTC.

This clonotype was found many times. This chain uses TRBV7-8 with TRBJ2-2, with D possibly matching TRBD1 (5 bases). V was clipped by 1 base and J by 6 bases, with 12 bases between them. This CDR3 contains 15 residues. CDR1 and CDR2 (germline): SGHVS, FQNEAQ. The CDR3 DNA sequence: TGTGCCAGCAGCTTAGGGGGCACTCGAGCCGGGGAGCTGTTTTTT. As protein: CASSLGGTRAGELFF.

This clonotype has at least ten counts. The chain's CDR3 is CASSFSREGSYEQYF. CDR3 bases: TGTGCCAGCAGTTTTTCCCGGGAGGGCTCCTACGAGCAGTACTTC. The rearrangement links TRBV12-3 or TRBV12-4 to TRBJ2-7; TRBD2 aligns across 8 bases. V lost 3 bases to trimming and J lost 0 bases; unmatched junction nucleotides: 4. This CDR3 is built from 15 residues.

The chain joins TRBV6-1 to TRBJ2-1, with a weak D call TRBD2 (7 bases). CDR1 and CDR2 (germline): MNHNS, SASEGT. The CDR3 runs to 14 residues. Trimming removed 7 bases from V and 7 bases from J, with 17 bases in between. The CDR3 nucleotides read TGTGCCAGCACCTTCATGGGAGGGGGTAATGAGCAGTTCTTC. Translating it yields CASTFMGGGNEQFF.

This clonotype was seen repeatedly, ten times or more. The V and J genes are TRBV6-5 and TRBJ2-5; D gene ambiguous. Germline V gives CDR1 MNHEY, CDR2 SVGAGI. This CDR3 spans 12 amino acids. Trimming removed 6 bases from V and 7 bases from J, with 12 bases in between. The CDR3 reads CASRDPSGTQYF. CDR3 nucleotides: TGTGCCAGCAGGGACCCGAGTGGGACCCAGTACTTC.

The genes are TRBV28 and TRBJ1-5; the D gene is possibly TRBD1 (6 bases). This CDR3 has 13 amino acids. Looked up from germline, CDR1 is MDHEN and CDR2 is SYDVKM. The germline V and J ends were trimmed by 7 bases and 4 bases, with 11 bases remaining between them. The CDR3 coding sequence is TGTGCCAGCACTCAGGGGATAAATCAGCCCCAGCATTTT. Its protein is CASTQGINQPQHF. Full variable domain (remainder filled in from reference TRBV28 and TRBJ1-5): DVKVTQSSRYLVKRTGEKVFLECVQDMDHENMFWYRQDPGLGLRLIYFSYDVKMKEKGDIPEGYSVSREKKERFSLILESASTNQTSMYLCASTQGINQPQHFGDGTRLSIL.

The chain is built from TRBV19 and TRBJ2-1; D is unclear. This CDR3 comprises 13 residues. The ends were cut back, 2 bases at V and 12 bases at J, with 14 bases in the middle. Germline lookup yields CDR1 LNHDA and CDR2 SQIVND (reference sequence). As DNA, the CDR3 is TGTGCCAGTAGTATACTAGTGGTCGATGGGCAGTTCTTC. It encodes CASSILVVDGQFF.

In its sample, this clonotype was seen many times. For the CDR3, the DNA is TGTGCCAGCAGCTTCGGACCAATCTCCTACGAGCAGTACTTC. It is translated as CASSFGPISYEQYF. The J gene is TRBJ2-7, the V gene TRBV7-2; no clear D. Germline CDR1 is SGHTA and CDR2 is FQGNSA. The CDR3 contains 14 residues. With 3 bases removed from V and 0 bases from J, the gap between germline ends came to 9 bases.

This sequence joins TRBV5-1 and TRBJ2-3; TRBD2 agrees at 14 bases. Trimming took 4 bases from V and 4 from J; bases not matched to a gene: 5. Germline CDR1 is SGHRS and CDR2 is YFSETQ. CDR3 length: 16 amino acids. The CDR3 loop reads CASSIGTSGSADTQYF. DNA for the CDR3: TGCGCCAGCAGCATCGGGACTAGCGGGAGCGCAGATACGCAGTATTTT.

This clonotype showed up many times. V and J are TRBV12-3 or TRBV12-4 and TRBJ1-5, with D hard to call. The germline V and J ends were trimmed by 6 bases and 9 bases, with 12 bases remaining between them. CDR3 length: 12 amino acids. CDR3 nucleotides: TGTGCCAGCAGGCGACGGGCAATGCCCCAGCATTTT. It yields the protein CASRRRAMPQHF.